A selection of T cell receptor beta chains follows, all from one sample in a study of T cells in Graves' hyperthyroidism and ophthalmopathy. TCRdb processed the multiplex PCR reads anew with MiXCR; each CDR3 protein has one entry. Among about 360,000 distinct CDR3 sequences, about 13% were seen once, and the ten largest hold 9.2%. The sequenced sample consisted of blood. All receptors derive from a woman between 18 and 30 years old with Graves' hyperthyroidism. CDR3s include the opening cysteine and the closing phenylalanine or tryptophan. The D gene is left open where the match is weak. Not all rows give a size; the values are once, few, many and, for expanded clones, a class.

V gene	D gene	clone size	J gene	CDR3 DNA	CDR3 protein
TRBV20-1	.	many	TRBJ2-1	TGCAGTGCCAGGGCCTACCCTTACGGTGAGCAGTTCTTC	CSARAYPYGEQFF
TRBV29-1	TRBD1	.	TRBJ1-2	TGCAGCGTTGGAAGAGGCGGACAGGGTGTAGATGGCTACACCTTC	CSVGRGGQGVDGYTF
TRBV6-1	.	many	TRBJ2-2	TGTGCCAGCAGTCCCTCCGGGACGTCCAACACCGGGGAGCTGTTTTTT	CASSPSGTSNTGELFF
TRBV7-9	.	many	TRBJ2-3	TGTGCCAGCAGCGTCCTCACAGATACGCAGTATTTT	CASSVLTDTQYF
TRBV28	.	many	TRBJ1-2	TGTGCCAGCAGCGGTCCTGGGCAGGACTATGGCTACACCTTC	CASSGPGQDYGYTF
TRBV12-3/TRBV12-4	TRBD1	once	TRBJ1-1	TGTGCCAGCAGACTCAAAACAGGGGGCGCGAACACTGAAGCTTTCTTT	CASRLKTGGANTEAFF
TRBV28	.	many	TRBJ1-5	TGTGCCAGCAGTGGGACGGAGTATAGCAATCAGCCCCAGCATTTT	CASSGTEYSNQPQHF
TRBV28	.	many	TRBJ2-5	TGTGCCAGCCAGCCGAAGGGAACAGCCACCCAGTACTTC	CASQPKGTATQYF
TRBV20-1	TRBD2	many	TRBJ2-5	TGCAGTGCTAGCAGGGCTAGCGGGGGGGCAGAGGTGGCCCAGTACTTC	CSASRASGGAEVAQYF
TRBV14	TRBD2	.	TRBJ2-1	TGTGCCGGCAGCCAAAGACGCGGACTAGGGGTCGGCTCCTACAATGAGCAGTTCTTC	CAGSQRRGLGVGSYNEQFF
TRBV7-9	.	.	TRBJ2-2	TGTGCCAGCAACCCTGGAGGGACCAGGGGATTCTTAACCGGGGAGCTGTTTTTT	CASNPGGTRGFLTGELFF
TRBV6-2/TRBV6-3	.	.	TRBJ1-4	TGTGCCAGCAGTTACTCGACGAATCGGGACTGGGGTAATGAAAAACTGTTTTTT	CASSYSTNRDWGNEKLFF
TRBV2	.	many	TRBJ2-5	TGTGCCAGCAGCCCGTATAGGACAGCGTACCAAGAGACCCAGTACTTC	CASSPYRTAYQETQYF
TRBV5-6	.	many	TRBJ1-5	TGTGCCAGCAGCTTGAGGGGCCATAGCAATCAGCCCCAGCATTTT	CASSLRGHSNQPQHF
TRBV20-1	.	.	TRBJ2-7	TGCAGTGCTAGGTTTCCTAGGTCCTACGAGCAGTACTTC	CSARFPRSYEQYF
TRBV19	TRBD2	few	TRBJ2-1	TGTGCCAGTAGTACCCAAACTAGCGACAATGAGCAGTTCTTC	CASSTQTSDNEQFF
TRBV6-2/TRBV6-3	.	few	TRBJ1-1	TGTGCCAGCAGTTGGGCGTTGAACACTGAAGCTTTCTTT	CASSWALNTEAFF
TRBV27	.	many	TRBJ1-1	TGTGCCAGCAGTCCGGGGACACCTAACACTGAAGCTTTCTTT	CASSPGTPNTEAFF
TRBV3-1	.	many	TRBJ2-2	TGTGCCAGCAGCCAAGGATCTGGAAGGGAGCTGTTTTTT	CASSQGSGRELFF
TRBV2	TRBD1	many	TRBJ1-3	TGTGCCAGCAGTCGACAGGGCTCTGGAAACACCATATATTTT	CASSRQGSGNTIYF
TRBV6-2/TRBV6-3	.	many	TRBJ2-7	TGTGCCAGCAGTCGGACGCCCGCCGTCTACGAGCAGTACTTC	CASSRTPAVYEQYF
TRBV9	.	.	TRBJ2-2	TGTGCCAGCAGCGTAGAACCGGGGTCCGGGGAGCTGTTTTTT	CASSVEPGSGELFF
TRBV9	.	.	TRBJ2-1	TGTGCCAGCAGCGTAGAGGAGGCAAGCCTGTACAATGAGCAGTTCTTC	CASSVEEASLYNEQFF
TRBV7-9	.	many	TRBJ2-3	TGTGCCAGCAGCAAAAAGAGAATACCAGGGGTCCCGACAGATACGCAGTATTTT	CASSKKRIPGVPTDTQYF
TRBV24-1	.	many	TRBJ2-1	TGTGCCACCAGTGACTGGAGCGGTTCCTACAATGAGCAGTTCTTC	CATSDWSGSYNEQFF
TRBV6-2/TRBV6-3	TRBD2	many	TRBJ2-5	TGTGCCAGCCGGACTAGCGGGAGAGGCGAAACCCAGTACTTC	CASRTSGRGETQYF
TRBV5-5	.	many	TRBJ2-5	TGTGCCAGCAACTCCCAGATTCGCGGGGAGACCCAGTACTTC	CASNSQIRGETQYF
TRBV10-3	TRBD1	many	TRBJ2-7	TGTGCCATCAGTCCCATGGACAGGGGGTTTCTCGAGCAGTACTTC	CAISPMDRGFLEQYF
TRBV11-3	.	many	TRBJ2-1	TGTGCCAGCAGCTCAGAGCGGAGCTCCTACAATGAGCAGTTCTTC	CASSSERSSYNEQFF
TRBV12-3/TRBV12-4	TRBD2	many	TRBJ2-1	TGTGCCAGCAGTCGAGCGGGAGGCTTATACAATGAGCAGTTCTTC	CASSRAGGLYNEQFF
TRBV4-2	.	many	TRBJ2-1	TGTGCCAGCAGCCACCCAACTATTTCTCAAGGTTACAATGAGCAGTTCTTC	CASSHPTISQGYNEQFF
TRBV29-1	TRBD2	.	TRBJ2-5	TGCAGCGTTGAAGTGGTGGGGGGGGAGACCCAGTACTTC	CSVEVVGGETQYF
TRBV20-1	.	many	TRBJ2-5	TGCAGTGCGAGGGGGGATGGGGAGACCCAGTACTTC	CSARGDGETQYF
TRBV20-1	TRBD2	many	TRBJ2-1	TGCAGTGCTACGACTAGCGGCTATTCTTTTGGTGAGCAGTTCTTC	CSATTSGYSFGEQFF
TRBV7-3	.	.	TRBJ2-2	TGTGCCAGCTCCCCTCGACACGTGAACACCGGGGAGCTGTTTTTT	CASSPRHVNTGELFF
TRBV12-3/TRBV12-4	.	many	TRBJ2-2	TGTGCCAGCAGGCCCGGGGACTCACCCACCGGGGAGCTGTTTTTT	CASRPGDSPTGELFF
TRBV6-1	TRBD2	.	TRBJ2-1	TGTGCCAGCAGTGACTCGCTAGCGGGTAGAAATGAGCAGTTCTTC	CASSDSLAGRNEQFF
TRBV6-1	TRBD2	many	TRBJ2-3	TGTGCCAGCAGCGACATAGCGGGAGTTTCAGATACGCAGTATTTT	CASSDIAGVSDTQYF
TRBV20-1	.	many	TRBJ1-5	TGCAGTGCTAGGAGACCGGACCCAAATCAGCCCCAGCATTTT	CSARRPDPNQPQHF
TRBV30	.	few	TRBJ1-4	TGTGCCTGGAGTCCTGGGGAAAAACTGTTTTTT	CAWSPGEKLFF
TRBV29-1	.	.	TRBJ1-1	TGCAGCGTGGCGACGGCAAACGGCCCTGAAGCTTTCTTT	CSVATANGPEAFF
TRBV20-1	TRBD2	.	TRBJ2-7	TGCAGTGCTAGAGTCACTAGCGGGGGCCCTTTTGGCTACGAGCAGTACTTC	CSARVTSGGPFGYEQYF
TRBV3-1	TRBD1	.	TRBJ2-1	TGTGCCAGCAGCGGAGTCCCGGGACAGGGAGCGCGTGAGCAGTTCTTC	CASSGVPGQGAREQFF
TRBV7-9	TRBD1	many	TRBJ2-5	TGTGCCAGCACCCTAGACCAGGGACAGAGCGAAGAGACCCAGTACTTC	CASTLDQGQSEETQYF
TRBV6-1	TRBD2	many	TRBJ2-7	TGTGCCAGCAGTGAATGGTCTAGCGGAGACCAGCTCTCCTACGAGCAGTACTTC	CASSEWSSGDQLSYEQYF
TRBV28	TRBD1	.	TRBJ1-5	TGTGCCAGCAGCGTCGTCCCGGGACAGGGAAACAATCAGCCCCAGCATTTT	CASSVVPGQGNNQPQHF
TRBV10-3	.	few	TRBJ1-1	TGTGCCATCAGTGAGGGCCGTGAAGCTTTCTTT	CAISEGREAFF
TRBV27	TRBD2	.	TRBJ2-3	TGTGCCAGCAGACTTGGGGGGGTGGGTAGGGATACGCAGTATTTT	CASRLGGVGRDTQYF
TRBV18	.	once	TRBJ2-2	TGTGCCAGCTCACCAAGGACGCCGAACACCGGGGAGCTGTTTTTT	CASSPRTPNTGELFF
TRBV20-1	.	.	TRBJ1-3	TGCAGTGCTAGAGACATTTACAGAGGAAACACCATATATTTT	CSARDIYRGNTIYF
TRBV12-3/TRBV12-4	TRBD2	many	TRBJ2-1	TGTGCCAGCAGCCTGCGACTAGCGGGAGAGGGGAATGAGCAGTTCTTC	CASSLRLAGEGNEQFF
TRBV20-1	TRBD1	many	TRBJ2-5	TGCAGTGCTAGAGGGCCCCCGGGACAGGAAGAGACCCAGTACTTC	CSARGPPGQEETQYF
TRBV12-3/TRBV12-4	TRBD1	.	TRBJ2-7	TGTGCCAGCAGGATGACAGGGGACAGCTCCTACGAGCAGTACTTC	CASRMTGDSSYEQYF
TRBV7-9	.	many	TRBJ2-1	TGTGCCAGCAGCTTAAAGGGGAACAATGAGCAGTTCTTC	CASSLKGNNEQFF